Listed here are 31 T cell receptor beta chains from one sample, sequenced in a study of response to subunit inactivated influenza vaccine. Each CDR3 protein gets one entry after TCRdb re-called the RT-PCR reads with MiXCR. Here the sample spans approximately 530,000 distinct CDR3 sequences, under 8.5% being singletons. Material: PBMCs from blood, obtained approximately 25 months after vaccination. The receptors here all came from a man aged 50 to 75 who received an inactivated influenza vaccine.

The chain carries TRBV28 and TRBJ1-6; D gene ambiguous. This CDR3 region has 14 residues. V dropped 2 bases and J dropped 9 bases, with 11 bases sitting between them. Germline CDR1 reads MDHEN; CDR2 reads SYDVKM. The CDR3 nucleotides are TGTGCCAGCAGTTTAGATAGGCCGGTTTCACCCCTCCACTTT. It translates to CASSLDRPVSPLHF.

J is TRBJ1-1 and V is TRBV6-1; D might be TRBD1 (5 bases). There are 15 residues in the CDR3. Germline CDR1 MNHNS, CDR2 SASEGT. Trimming took 2 bases from V and 5 from J, leaving 15 bases between them. The CDR3 reads CASSEYAGLATEAFF. CDR3 in DNA: TGTGCCAGCAGTGAATATGCAGGGTTGGCGACTGAAGCTTTCTTT.

The rearrangement joins TRBV28 to TRBJ1-5; D is undetermined. The germline V and J ends were trimmed by 3 bases and 6 bases, with 12 bases remaining between them. This CDR3 comprises 14 residues. Germline lookup yields CDR1 MDHEN and CDR2 SYDVKM. CDR3 nucleotides: TGTGCCAGCAGTTTTTTGGTGGGTCTTCAGCCCCAGCATTTT. Translated, it gives CASSFLVGLQPQHF.

This clonotype was detected only a few times. The chain links TRBV12-3 or TRBV12-4 to TRBJ1-1; no clear D. The V gene lost 7 bases and the J gene lost 1 base, with 19 bases spanning the gap. The CDR3 spans 16 residues. DNA for the CDR3: TGTGCCAGCACCTTTTCCGGAGGCCGGGGGAACACTGAAGCTTTCTTT. Translating it yields CASTFSGGRGNTEAFF.

In regard to this clonotype: An end of the junction differs from the germline gene, which may be a read error. The chain uses TRBV9 and TRBJ2-5, with a possible D match to TRBD2 (6 bases). This CDR3 contains 15 residues. In germline, CDR1 is SGDLS, CDR2 YYNGEE. In DNA, the CDR3 is TGTGCCAGCAGCAAACGGGGGTTATGGCAAGAGACCCAGCACTTC. Translation: CASSKRGLWQETQHF.

CDR3 amino acids: CASSLGLRTGETQYF. Written as DNA, the CDR3 is TGTGCCAGCAGCTTAGGGTTGCGTACCGGAGAGACCCAGTACTTC. The chain uses TRBV7-2 and TRBJ2-5; D remains ambiguous. The CDR3 spans 15 residues. Germline V gene data show CDR1 as SGHTA and CDR2 as FQGNSA. V lost 1 base to trimming and J lost 4 bases, with 13 bases between them.

The chain uses TRBV11-2 and TRBJ2-5, with 7 bases lining up with TRBD1. The length of the CDR3 is 15 residues. The V and J ends lost 1 base and 2 bases, in that order; junction bases with no gene match: 4. Germline V gene lookup returns CDR1 SGHAT and CDR2 FQNNGV. This CDR3 reads CASSLVGQSQETQYF. CDR3 nucleotides: TGTGCCAGCAGCTTAGTGGGACAGTCTCAAGAGACCCAGTACTTC.

This clonotype has ten or more counts. The chain couples TRBV28 to TRBJ1-1; D is uncertain. Trimming removed 3 bases at V and 4 bases at J, with 15 bases between. The CDR3 is 15 residues long. CDR1 MDHEN and CDR2 SYDVKM come from the germline V gene. The CDR3 DNA follows: TGTGCCAGCAGTTTGCCCCTAGGATACGGCACTGAAGCTTTCTTT. This encodes CASSLPLGYGTEAFF.

Ten or more counts support this clonotype. This rearrangement joins TRBV24-1 to TRBJ2-5, with TRBD2 matching 11 bases. There are 18 residues in the CDR3. Trimming took 0 bases from V and 2 from J; bases not matched to a gene: 7. The germline V gene has CDR1 KGHDR and CDR2 SFDVKD. DNA for the CDR3: TGTGCCACCAGTGATTTGATTCTAGCGGGGGGACGACAAGAGACCCAGTACTTC. The encoded protein is CATSDLILAGGRQETQYF.

There are a few counts of this clonotype. Mismatch with germline at one junction end may stem from a read error. This sequence joins TRBV5-4 and TRBJ2-3; TRBD1 agrees at 10 bases. Germline CDR1 SGHNT, CDR2 YYREEE (reference sequence). There are 21 residues in the CDR3. This chain's CDR3 is CASSLVFGPYGTGDHTDTQYF. CDR3 sequence (DNA): TGTGCCAGCAGTTTGGTCTTTGGACCATACGGGACAGGGGATCACACAGATACGCAGTATTTT.

This clonotype was detected ten times or more. The chain recombines TRBV2 with TRBJ2-5; D possibly uses TRBD1 or TRBD2 (5 bases each). There are 13 residues in the CDR3. Germline CDR1 reads SNHLY; CDR2 reads FYNNEI. V was clipped by 4 bases and J by 2 bases, with 8 bases between them. The CDR3 DNA follows: TGTGCCAGCAGTGTGGGACGGCAAGAGACCCAGTACTTC. Its protein is CASSVGRQETQYF. Full variable domain (outside the CDR3, taken from reference TRBV2 and TRBJ2-5): EPEVTQTPSHQVTQMGQEVILRCVPISNHLYFYWYRQILGQKVEFLVSFYNNEISEKSEIFDDQFSVERPDGSNFTLKIRSTKLEDSAMYFCASSVGRQETQYFGPGTRLLVL.

This clonotype occurred many times. The chain uses TRBV6-1 and TRBJ2-3; 9 nucleotides agree with TRBD2. CDR3 length: 17 amino acids. The germline CDR1 and CDR2 sequences are MNHNS and SASEGT. J gave up 0 bases and V 6 bases, and 10 bases lay outside the gene matches. The CDR3, as DNA: TGTGCCAGCAGCAAAGGCCTAGCGGGACCTAGCACAGATACGCAGTATTTT. Protein product: CASSKGLAGPSTDTQYF.

The rearrangement uses TRBV5-1 and TRBJ2-1; maybe TRBD1 (6 bases). Trimming cost V 6 bases and J 7 bases, with 17 bases left between them. CDR1 and CDR2 from the germline V gene are SGHRS and YFSETQ. The CDR3 sequence is 14 residues long. CDR3 amino acids: CASNPGTRHNEQFF. The DNA of the CDR3 is TGCGCCAGCAACCCCGGGACAAGACATAATGAGCAGTTCTTC.

This chain links TRBV28 with TRBJ2-1; D may be TRBD1 (7 bases). Per the germline V gene, CDR1 is MDHEN and CDR2 is SYDVKM. This CDR3 comprises 15 residues. Trimming pared 2 bases from V and 7 bases from J, leaving 15 bases between. Here the CDR3 DNA reads TGTGCCAGCAGTTTAGGACTCCCAGGGGGGAATGAGCAGTTCTTC. The encoded protein is CASSLGLPGGNEQFF.

This clonotype was seen at least ten times. This rearrangement joins TRBV19 to TRBJ2-5; D is uncertain. CDR1 is LNHDA, CDR2 SQIVND, per germline (reference sequence). The CDR3 has 16 amino acids. The V end lost 4 bases, the J end lost 2 bases, and 17 bases lay between the germline ends. CDR3 coding DNA: TGTGCCAGTAGTACTTTGCGGCGCGGCGCACAAGAGACCCAGTACTTC. Its translation: CASSTLRRGAQETQYF.

The V gene is TRBV27, the J gene TRBJ2-1; 8 bases are a match to TRBD2. Germline V CDR1 and CDR2: MNHEY, SMNVEV (reference sequence). This CDR3 has 15 amino acids. V was pared by 2 bases and J by 2 bases, with 2 bases of the junction left unmatched. This CDR3 reads CASSLKAGAYNEQFF. The CDR3 nucleotides are TGTGCCAGCAGTTTAAAAGCGGGAGCCTACAATGAGCAGTTCTTC.

The chain links TRBV5-5 to TRBJ2-5, with D hard to call. Trimming removed 0 bases from V and 5 bases from J, with 11 bases in between. Germline V CDR1 and CDR2: SGHKS, YYEKEE (reference sequence). CDR3 length: 14 residues. The CDR3 bases are TGTGCCAGCAGCTTGGATCGCCTAGGGGAGACCCAGTACTTC. Translation: CASSLDRLGETQYF.

There are a few counts of this clonotype. The gene calls are TRBV7-2 and TRBJ2-1; 8 bases map to TRBD1. V lost 4 bases and J lost 10; bases outside the gene matches: 3. There are 12 residues in the CDR3. Per the germline V gene, CDR1 is SGHTA and CDR2 is FQGNSA. CDR3 residues: CASSSRDREQFF. The CDR3 bases are TGTGCCAGCAGCTCCCGGGACAGGGAGCAGTTCTTC. The variable domain in full, with the rest retrieved from reference TRBV7-2 and TRBJ2-1, is GAGVSQSPSNKVTEKGKDVELRCDPISGHTALYWYRQSLGQGLEFLIYFQGNSAPDKSGLPSDRFSAERTGGSVSTLTIQRTQQEDSAVYLCASSSRDREQFFGPGTRLTVL.

This clonotype was recorded a few times. The J gene is TRBJ2-7, the V gene TRBV6-5; either TRBD1 or TRBD2 may supply D (5 bases each). The CDR3 runs to 11 residues. V was clipped by 8 bases and J by 6 bases, with 11 bases between them. Germline values: CDR1 MNHEY, CDR2 SVGAGI. CDR3 in DNA: TGTGCCAGCCGGGACGGGCGCGAGCAGTACTTC. The encoded protein is CASRDGREQYF.

This clonotype came up many times. This chain uses TRBV5-1 with TRBJ2-2; D may correspond to TRBD1 or TRBD2 (6 bases each). This CDR3 is built from 15 residues. From germline, CDR1 is SGHRS and CDR2 YFSETQ. Trimming removed 3 bases from V and 1 base from J, with 10 bases in between. CDR3 amino acids: CASSSGGQNTGELFF. The DNA for the CDR3 is TGCGCCAGCAGCTCCGGGGGCCAGAACACCGGGGAGCTGTTTTTT.

This clonotype came up a few times. The chain combines TRBV28 with TRBJ2-7; tentative D call: TRBD1 (6 bases). CDR3 size: 14 residues. The ends were cut back, 5 bases at V and 2 bases at J, with 13 bases in the middle. CDR1 and CDR2 (germline): MDHEN, SYDVKM. Here the CDR3 DNA reads TGTGCCAGCAGTGCCCGACAGGTCACCTACGAGCAGTACTTC. It specifies CASSARQVTYEQYF.

Worth noting for this clonotype: Sequence at one end of the junction differs from germline and may be a read error. The chain couples TRBV4-3 to TRBJ2-5; TRBD1 or TRBD2 may be the D gene (6 bases each). This CDR3 is 15 amino acids long. CDR1 and CDR2 (germline): LGHNA, YSLEER. The CDR3 loop is CASSQDPGAGEAQYF. CDR3 coding DNA: TGCGCCAGCAGCCAAGATCCGGGGGCAGGAGAGGCCCAGTACTTC.

This clonotype was found many times. The junction and the germline gene differ at one end; a read error may be behind it. The DNA of the CDR3 is TGCGCCAGCAGCTCGACACCCCCCGGGGAGCGGGGCCATCTGAACTTC. Translated: CASSSTPPGERGHLNF. The chain combines TRBV5-1 with TRBJ2-7; 7 bases agree with TRBD2. This CDR3 has 16 amino acids. Germline V CDR1 and CDR2: SGHRS, YFSETQ.

This clonotype was detected a few times. The rearrangement links TRBV5-1 to TRBJ2-5, with D possibly being TRBD2 (6 bases). Germline V lookup: CDR1 SGHRS, CDR2 YFSETQ. The V end was cut by 1 base, the J end by 3 bases, with 13 bases between. This CDR3 spans 15 amino acids. The CDR3, as DNA: TGCGCCAGCAGCTTGTTCGGGGAGGTGAAAGAGACCCAGTACTTC. Its protein product is CASSLFGEVKETQYF.

This clonotype was seen a handful of times. This rearrangement joins TRBV4-3 to TRBJ2-3; 8 nucleotides agree with TRBD1. The length of the CDR3 is 18 residues. CDR1 LGHNA and CDR2 YSLEER come from the germline V gene. Unmatched junction bases numbered 9, after V lost 0 bases and J lost 1 base. In DNA form, the CDR3 reads TGCGCCAGCAGCCAAGACTACCCCAGGGGGCACGGCACAGATACGCAGTATTTT. Encoded protein: CASSQDYPRGHGTDTQYF.

This clonotype was detected many times. J is TRBJ1-3 and V is TRBV18; D not resolved. The CDR3 is 16 amino acids. CDR1 is KGHSH, CDR2 LQKENI, per germline. V lost 4 bases and J 0 bases, leaving 13 bases between the germline ends. The CDR3 DNA follows: TGTGCCAGCTCACTACGAACGGGGTCCTCTGGAAACACCATATATTTT. This encodes CASSLRTGSSGNTIYF.

This chain joins TRBV15 and TRBJ1-1; no definite D call. The germline V and J ends were trimmed by 0 bases and 0 bases, with 14 bases remaining between them. Germline CDR1 and CDR2: LNHNV and YYDKDF (reference sequence). This CDR3 region has 17 residues. The CDR3 region is CATSRDKGWQLNTEAFF. CDR3 DNA sequence: TGTGCCACCAGCAGAGATAAAGGCTGGCAGTTGAACACTGAAGCTTTCTTT.

This clonotype has more than one count but fewer than ten. The chain combines TRBV6-1 with TRBJ2-2, with 8 bases aligning to TRBD1. Germline CDR1 MNHNS, CDR2 SASEGT. The V segment lost 5 bases and the J segment 5 bases; nucleotides outside the gene matches: 10. The CDR3 has 16 residues. CDR3 DNA: TGTGCCAGCAGTACCAGGGGGCAGGGGGGAACCGGGGAGCTGTTTTTT. Encoded protein: CASSTRGQGGTGELFF.

V is TRBV9 and J is TRBJ2-3, with TRBD2 identical over 7 bases. Germline V gene lookup returns CDR1 SGDLS and CDR2 YYNGEE. This CDR3 spans 16 amino acids. Germline trimming cut 4 bases from V and 1 base from J; bases unmatched to any gene: 9. CDR3 coding DNA: TGTGCCAGCAGCACCCGGGCGGGAGTTGGCACAGATACGCAGTATTTT. Protein sequence: CASSTRAGVGTDTQYF.

This chain connects TRBV15 to TRBJ2-1, with 7 positions matching TRBD2. Germline V gene sequence: CDR1 LNHNV, CDR2 YYDKDF (reference sequence). V lost 0 bases and J lost 2; bases outside the gene matches: 10. The CDR3 length is 18 residues. CDR3 region: CATSRDPGWGGTYNEQFF. The CDR3 DNA is TGTGCCACCAGCAGAGACCCCGGTTGGGGGGGAACCTACAATGAGCAGTTCTTC.

This clonotype was observed at least ten times. The chain is built from TRBV4-2 and TRBJ2-2; D is undetermined. The CDR3 runs to 15 residues. The germline V gene has CDR1 LGHNA and CDR2 YNFKEQ. V lost 0 bases and J lost 1, with 6 bases in between. CDR3 amino acids: CASSQELGNTGELFF. Here the CDR3 DNA reads TGTGCCAGCAGCCAAGAGTTAGGGAACACCGGGGAGCTGTTTTTT.